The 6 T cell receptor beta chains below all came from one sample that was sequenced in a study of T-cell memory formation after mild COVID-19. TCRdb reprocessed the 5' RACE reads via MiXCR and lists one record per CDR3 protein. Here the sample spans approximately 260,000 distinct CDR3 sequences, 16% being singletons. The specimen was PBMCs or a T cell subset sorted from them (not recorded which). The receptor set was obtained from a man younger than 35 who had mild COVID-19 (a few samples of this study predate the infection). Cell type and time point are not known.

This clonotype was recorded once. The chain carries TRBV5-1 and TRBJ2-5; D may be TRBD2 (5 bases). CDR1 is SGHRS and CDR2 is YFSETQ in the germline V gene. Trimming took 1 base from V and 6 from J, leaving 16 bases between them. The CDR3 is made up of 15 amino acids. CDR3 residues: CASSLTATPGKTQYF. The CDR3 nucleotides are TGCGCCAGCAGCTTGACGGCTACCCCGGGAAAGACCCAGTACTTC.

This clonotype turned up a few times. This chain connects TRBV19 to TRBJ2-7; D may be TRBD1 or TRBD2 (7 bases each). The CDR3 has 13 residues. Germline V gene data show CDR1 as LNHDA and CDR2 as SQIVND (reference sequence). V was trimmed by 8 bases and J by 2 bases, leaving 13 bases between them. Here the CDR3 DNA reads TGTGCCAGTGCAGGGGGGGTGGCCTACGAGCAGTACTTC. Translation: CASAGGVAYEQYF.

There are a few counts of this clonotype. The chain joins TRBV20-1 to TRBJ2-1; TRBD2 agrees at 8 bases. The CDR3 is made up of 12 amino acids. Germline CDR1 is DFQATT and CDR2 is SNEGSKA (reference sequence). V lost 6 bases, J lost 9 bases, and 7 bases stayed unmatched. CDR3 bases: TGCAGTGCCCGGGCGGGGGGCGGTGAGCAGTTCTTC. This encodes CSARAGGGEQFF.

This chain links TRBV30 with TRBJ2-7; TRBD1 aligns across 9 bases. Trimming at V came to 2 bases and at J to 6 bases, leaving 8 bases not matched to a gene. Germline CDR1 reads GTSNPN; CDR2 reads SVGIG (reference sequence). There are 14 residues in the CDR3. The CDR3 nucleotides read TGTGCCTGGAGTCCGGGACAGGGACGTCTCGAGCAGTACTTC. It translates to CAWSPGQGRLEQYF.

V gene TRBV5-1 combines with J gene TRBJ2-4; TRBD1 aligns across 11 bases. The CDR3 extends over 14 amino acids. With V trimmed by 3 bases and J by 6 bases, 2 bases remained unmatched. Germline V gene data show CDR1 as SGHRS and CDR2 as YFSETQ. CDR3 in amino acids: CASSSGQGGNIQYF. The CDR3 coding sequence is TGCGCCAGCAGCTCGGGACAGGGGGGAAACATTCAGTACTTC.

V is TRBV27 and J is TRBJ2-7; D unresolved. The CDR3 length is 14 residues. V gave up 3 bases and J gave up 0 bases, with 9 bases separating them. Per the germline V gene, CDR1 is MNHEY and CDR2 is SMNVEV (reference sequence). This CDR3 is CASSLWASSYEQYF. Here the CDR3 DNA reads TGTGCCAGCAGTTTGTGGGCTAGCTCCTACGAGCAGTACTTC.